The sequence of this T cell receptor beta chain was determined in a study of neurological immune-mediated disorders. 5'RACE with 10-nucleotide random UMIs generated the cDNA. TCRdb used MiXCR to reprocess the 5' RACE reads, holding one entry per CDR3 protein. The sample shows more than 25,000 distinct CDR3 sequences, about an eighth of them seen only once. Study conclusions and caveats: No CDR3 amino acid sequences were shared by expanded clones across subjects, suggesting private repertoires in all groups.

Per germline, CDR1 LGHNA and CDR2 YSLEER. The V end was cut by 6 bases, the J end by 4 bases, with 12 bases between. This CDR3 has 13 amino acids. The sample holds many counts of this clonotype. Its antigen remains unidentified. The unsorted libraries originated from 2 million PBMCs that had been stored at -80 C. J is TRBJ1-2 and V is TRBV4-3; D is uncertain. The sequenced sample consisted of PBMCs. The sequence derives from an older woman in good health. The DNA for the CDR3 is TGCGCCAGCAGTCTGCCGGGAGGCTATGGCTACACCTTC. Protein: CASSLPGGYGYTF.